This T cell receptor (beta chain) was profiled in a study of blood T cell repertoires in COVID-19. A single count supports this clone. The V gene lost 1 base and the J gene lost 1 base, with 12 bases spanning the gap. The germline gives CDR1 SGHDN, CDR2 FVKESK. The CDR3 has 16 residues. TCRdb's table, derived via immunoSEQ multiplex PCR, lists solely in-frame clones and lacks some. The sample lists 200,000 to 250,000 clones, less than 90% occurring once. The chain carries TRBV14 and TRBJ2-3; weak D call: TRBD1 (6 bases). The sample was peripheral blood. This TCR was recovered from a woman aged 80 or older with active or convalescent COVID-19. CDR3 coding DNA: TGTGCCAGCAGCCAAGGGTTTCCAGGGGGCACAGATACGCAGTATTTT. Amino acids: CASSQGFPGGTDTQYF.